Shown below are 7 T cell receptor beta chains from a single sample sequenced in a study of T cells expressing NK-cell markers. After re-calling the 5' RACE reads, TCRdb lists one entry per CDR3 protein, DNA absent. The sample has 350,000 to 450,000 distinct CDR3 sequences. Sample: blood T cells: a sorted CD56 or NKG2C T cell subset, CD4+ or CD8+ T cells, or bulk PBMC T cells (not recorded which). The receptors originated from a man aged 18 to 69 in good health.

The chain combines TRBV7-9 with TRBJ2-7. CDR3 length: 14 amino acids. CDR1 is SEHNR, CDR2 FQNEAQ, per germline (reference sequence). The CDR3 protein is CASSLMGEVNEQYF. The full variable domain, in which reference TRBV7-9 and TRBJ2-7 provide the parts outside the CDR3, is DTGVSQNPRHKITKRGQNVTFRCDPISEHNRLYWYRQTLGQGPEFLTYFQNEAQLEKSRLLSDRFSAERPKGSFSTLEIQRTEQGDSAMYLCASSLMGEVNEQYFGPGTRLTVT.

The CDR3 sequence: CASTGGAGETQYF. The rearrangement uses TRBV9 and TRBJ2-5; the TCRdb call, TRBD1, lacks DNA for checking. The length of the CDR3 is 13 residues. CDR1 is SGDLS and CDR2 is YYNGEE in the germline V gene.

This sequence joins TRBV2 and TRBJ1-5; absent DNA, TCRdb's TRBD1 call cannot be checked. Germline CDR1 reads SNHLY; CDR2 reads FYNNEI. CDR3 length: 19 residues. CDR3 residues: CASSEELRLGVKGNQPQHF. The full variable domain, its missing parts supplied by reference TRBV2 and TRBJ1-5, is EPEVTQTPSHQVTQMGQEVILRCVPISNHLYFYWYRQILGQKVEFLVSFYNNEISEKSEIFDDQFSVERPDGSNFTLKIRSTKLEDSAMYFCASSEELRLGVKGNQPQHFGDGTRLSIL.

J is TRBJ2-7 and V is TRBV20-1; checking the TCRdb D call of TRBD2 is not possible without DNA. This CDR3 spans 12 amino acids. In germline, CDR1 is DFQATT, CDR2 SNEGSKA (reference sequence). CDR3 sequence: CSASASGGVQYF.

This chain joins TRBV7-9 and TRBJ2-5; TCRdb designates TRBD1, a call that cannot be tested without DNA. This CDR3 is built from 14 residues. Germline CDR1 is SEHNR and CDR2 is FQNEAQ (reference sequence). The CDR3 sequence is CASSSPGGPTAQYF. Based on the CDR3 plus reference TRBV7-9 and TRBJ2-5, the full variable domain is DTGVSQNPRHKITKRGQNVTFRCDPISEHNRLYWYRQTLGQGPEFLTYFQNEAQLEKSRLLSDRFSAERPKGSFSTLEIQRTEQGDSAMYLCASSSPGGPTAQYFGPGTRLLVL.

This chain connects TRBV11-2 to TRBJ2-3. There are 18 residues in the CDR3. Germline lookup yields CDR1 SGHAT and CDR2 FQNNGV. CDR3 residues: CASSLTGASPLLRDTQYF.

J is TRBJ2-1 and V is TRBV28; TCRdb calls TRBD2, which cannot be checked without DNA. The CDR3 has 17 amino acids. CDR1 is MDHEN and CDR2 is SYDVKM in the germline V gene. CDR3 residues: CASSYPGVAGSNNEQFF.